A single T cell receptor (beta chain) is shown here with its context. Its specificity is not known. Libraries were made from TCR beta cDNA, and they carried unique molecular identifiers. TCRdb reprocessed the PCR reads via MiXCR and lists one record per CDR3 protein. This sample yields more than 450,000 distinct CDR3 sequences, of which 30% to 40% are seen a single time; 4.5% to 7.5% belongs to the top ten. Germline V lookup: CDR1 SGHRS, CDR2 YFSETQ. The J segment lost 6 bases and the V segment lost 0 bases, leaving 5 bases of the junction unmatched. The CDR3 loop spans 15 amino acids. The entry originates in a study of post-analysis software for immune sequencing data. Study as a whole: The patients showed relapsing-remitting, secondary progressive and progressive-relapsing multiple sclerosis courses. Notes on the study in general: For normalized Chao1 diversity, multiple sclerosis patients scored significantly lower than controls did. TRBV segments more frequent in patients than in controls numbered a few and included TRBV5-6, TRBV5-1 and TRBV20-1. Samples sharing a preparation batch grouped tightly together when assessed by F measure.

This TCR was sampled from a girl aged 2 to 17 with multiple sclerosis. V usage is TRBV5-1 and J usage is TRBJ1-2, with 10 bases fitting TRBD1. Material for sequencing was blood. CDR3 nucleotides: TGCGCCAGCAGCTTGGGGATGACAGGGGGCGATGGCTACACCTTC. Translated, it gives CASSLGMTGGDGYTF.